The 30 T cell receptor beta chains reported below all come from one sample, sequenced in a study of CD8 T cells in ankylosing spondylitis. TCRdb ran MiXCR on the 5' RACE reads and lists one entry per CDR3 protein. The sample has around 30,000 distinct CDR3 sequences, roughly 7.2% seen once. What was sequenced was blood, either unsorted or a sorted T cell fraction (not recorded which). These receptors were taken from a male donor with ankylosing spondylitis or in good health (not recorded which).

This clonotype was seen at least ten times. Written as DNA, the CDR3 is TGCGCCAGCAGCTTGGAGGGGCGGGAGATGGAGACCCAGTACTTC. Its translation is CASSLEGREMETQYF. The chain employs TRBV5-1 and TRBJ2-5; 7 bases map to TRBD2. Germline trimming cut 0 bases from V and 5 bases from J; bases unmatched to any gene: 7. Germline V gene lookup returns CDR1 SGHRS and CDR2 YFSETQ. CDR3 length: 15 amino acids.

This clonotype was counted many times. V gene TRBV6-5 combines with J gene TRBJ2-1; 11 bases agree with TRBD1. The CDR3 sequence is 17 residues long. In germline, CDR1 is MNHEY, CDR2 SVGAGI. With 0 bases clipped from V and 2 bases from J, the junction kept 3 bases outside the gene matches. The CDR3 DNA reads as TGTGCCAGCAGTTACTCCCCGGACAGGGGGCCCTACAATGAGCAGTTCTTC. This encodes CASSYSPDRGPYNEQFF.

The CDR3 loop is CASSFRREDTGELFF. Written as DNA, the CDR3 is TGTGCCAGCAGTTTCCGCAGGGAGGACACCGGGGAGCTGTTTTTT. V and J are TRBV28 and TRBJ2-2; the D gene is possibly TRBD2 (6 bases). The CDR3 spans 15 residues. V was pared by 3 bases and J by 3 bases, with 11 bases between. Germline CDR1 and CDR2: MDHEN and SYDVKM.

Ten or more counts support this clonotype. The CDR3 spells CSARDPANFPDTQYF. The CDR3 nucleotides read TGCAGTGCTAGAGATCCCGCCAATTTCCCAGATACGCAGTATTTT. This chain joins TRBV20-1 and TRBJ2-3; D is ambiguous. Trimming pared 0 bases from V and 4 bases from J, leaving 14 bases between. Germline CDR1 DFQATT, CDR2 SNEGSKA (reference sequence). CDR3 length: 15 residues.

This clonotype was counted many times. J is TRBJ1-2 and V is TRBV20-1, with 8 bases that match TRBD1. Looked up from germline, CDR1 is DFQATT and CDR2 is SNEGSKA (reference sequence). V was clipped by 0 bases and J by 8 bases; unmatched bases: 2. The CDR3 contains 12 residues. The CDR3 DNA follows: TGCAGTGCTAGAGACAGGGGGCGCGGCTACACCTTC. Residues: CSARDRGRGYTF.

This clonotype came up many times. The chain couples TRBV29-1 to TRBJ2-7; 7 bases are a match to TRBD1. With V trimmed by 2 bases and J by 0 bases, 1 base remained unmatched. The germline V gene has CDR1 SQVTM and CDR2 ANQGSEA. CDR3 length: 13 residues. Here the CDR3 DNA reads TGCAGCGTTGAATGGGACAGCTCCTACGAGCAGTACTTC. It translates to CSVEWDSSYEQYF.

This clonotype was found many times. The gene calls are TRBV29-1 and TRBJ2-1, with unresolved D. Germline V CDR1 and CDR2: SQVTM, ANQGSEA. Trimming shortened V by 4 bases and J by 2 bases, and 9 bases separated the two germline ends. CDR3 length: 13 amino acids. The DNA for the CDR3 is TGCAGCGTTGGGCAGGCGACCTACAATGAGCAGTTCTTC. Its protein is CSVGQATYNEQFF.

In this sample, this clonotype turned up many times. V usage is TRBV18 and J usage is TRBJ2-1; 14 positions match TRBD2. With V trimmed by 3 bases and J by 8 bases, 3 bases remained unmatched. The CDR3 has 15 residues. Germline lookup yields CDR1 KGHSH and CDR2 LQKENI. Here the CDR3 DNA reads TGTGCCAGCTCACCGACTAGCGGGAGGGTTCATGAGCAGTTCTTC. Amino acids: CASSPTSGRVHEQFF.

This clonotype has a handful of counts. This rearrangement joins TRBV3-1 to TRBJ1-2; D not certain. This CDR3 comprises 12 residues. Germline CDR1 reads LGHDT; CDR2 reads YNNKEL (reference sequence). V was trimmed by 3 bases and J by 7 bases, leaving 9 bases between them. CDR3 in amino acids: CASSQPTGGYTF. The CDR3 bases are TGTGCCAGCAGCCAGCCTACCGGTGGCTACACCTTC.

This clonotype was recorded at least ten times. The chain combines TRBV12-3 or TRBV12-4 with TRBJ2-1; tentative D call: TRBD1 (6 bases). This CDR3 comprises 13 residues. The V end lost 5 bases, the J end lost 9 bases, and 14 bases lay between the germline ends. CDR3 sequence (DNA): TGTGCCAGCAGTCCTCGGCAAGGGGGTGAGCAGTTCTTC. Translation gives CASSPRQGGEQFF.

The table lists this clonotype with many counts. V gene TRBV6-6 combines with J gene TRBJ1-1; D possibly corresponds to TRBD1 (5 bases). Germline assignment: CDR1 MNHNY and CDR2 SVGAGI (reference sequence). The CDR3 has 13 residues. With 3 bases removed from V and 3 bases from J, the gap between germline ends came to 8 bases. CDR3 sequence (DNA): TGTGCCAGCAGTTATCGGGGACACACTGAAGCTTTCTTT. This sequence encodes CASSYRGHTEAFF.

The sample holds a few counts of this clonotype. A much larger clone sits a single nucleotide away, making a read error possible. The chain's CDR3 is CASTQLGKGTGELFF. CDR3 DNA sequence: TGTGCCAGCACCCAACTAGGAAAGGGAACCGGGGAGCTGTTTTTT. This chain joins TRBV3-1 and TRBJ2-2; weak D call: TRBD2 (5 bases). Germline V lookup: CDR1 LGHDT, CDR2 YNNKEL (reference sequence). The length of the CDR3 is 15 residues.

This clonotype was recorded at least ten times. The chain recombines TRBV11-2 with TRBJ1-1; D perhaps matches TRBD1 (5 bases). The germline V gene encodes CDR1 SGHAT and CDR2 FQNNGV. This CDR3 region has 15 residues. Trimming shortened V by 4 bases and J by 2 bases, and 14 bases separated the two germline ends. The CDR3 sequence: CASSSPGLENTEAFF. The CDR3 DNA reads TGTGCCAGCAGCTCTCCGGGACTAGAAAACACTGAAGCTTTCTTT.

There are many counts of this clonotype. The rearrangement uses TRBV27 and TRBJ2-2; TRBD2 aligns across 10 bases. V lost 7 bases, J lost 4 bases, and 3 bases stayed unmatched. Per the germline V gene, CDR1 is MNHEY and CDR2 is SMNVEV (reference sequence). This CDR3 is 14 amino acids long. CDR3 DNA: TGTGCCAGCAAGCGGGAGGGCCGCACCGGGGAGCTGTTTTTT. Protein sequence: CASKREGRTGELFF.

This chain uses TRBV25-1 with TRBJ2-7, with D perhaps given as TRBD1 or TRBD2 (6 bases each). CDR1 and CDR2 from the germline V gene are MGHDK and SYGVNS. The CDR3 loop spans 16 amino acids. V gave up 6 bases and J gave up 0 bases, with 18 bases separating them. CDR3 in DNA: TGTGCCAGCAGCTGGCCGTGTGGGGGGCACTCCTACGAGCAGTACTTC. Protein product: CASSWPCGGHSYEQYF.

This clonotype was detected ten times or more. The chain is built from TRBV12-3 or TRBV12-4 and TRBJ1-1; D remains unclear. V dropped 5 bases and J dropped 1 base, with 2 bases sitting between them. The CDR3 sequence is 11 residues long. The CDR3 loop is CASSKNTEAFF. In DNA form, the CDR3 reads TGTGCCAGCAGTAAGAACACTGAAGCTTTCTTT.

This clonotype was recorded many times. The chain is built from TRBV20-1 and TRBJ2-3; D is ambiguous. Deletions cut 3 bases from V and 1 base from J, with 14 bases between. The CDR3 is 15 amino acids. Germline CDR1 is DFQATT and CDR2 is SNEGSKA (reference sequence). The CDR3 DNA reads TGCAGTGCTAGCTCCCCCTGGCTGGGCACAGATACGCAGTATTTT. It codes for CSASSPWLGTDTQYF.

This clonotype has more than one count but fewer than ten. The V and J genes are TRBV6-2 or TRBV6-3 and TRBJ2-7; the match to TRBD2 covers 11 bases. This CDR3 is built from 16 residues. V was pared by 2 bases and J by 7 bases, with 10 bases of the junction left unmatched. The germline CDR1 and CDR2 sequences are MNHEY and SVGEGT. This CDR3 is CASSYGGSGRAREQYF. As DNA, the CDR3 is TGTGCCAGCAGTTACGGCGGTAGCGGGAGGGCCCGAGAGCAGTACTTC.

This clonotype was counted ten times or more. CDR3 DNA: TGCAGCGGACGACAGATGAACACTGAAGCTTTCTTT. Translated, it gives CSGRQMNTEAFF. The chain employs TRBV29-1 and TRBJ1-1; perhaps TRBD1 as D (5 bases). The CDR3 has 12 residues. Trimming stripped 7 bases from V and 0 bases from J, with 9 bases between. Germline V CDR1 and CDR2: SQVTM, ANQGSEA. The variable domain in full, completed from reference TRBV29-1 and TRBJ1-1, reads SAVISQKPSRDICQRGTSLTIQCQVDSQVTMMFWYRQQPGQSLTLIATANQGSEATYESGFVIDKFPISRPNLTFSTLTVSNMSPEDSSIYLCSGRQMNTEAFFGQGTRLTVV.

The V and J genes are TRBV2 and TRBJ2-1; 10 positions match TRBD2. Germline CDR1 and CDR2: SNHLY and FYNNEI. With 7 bases clipped from V and 12 bases from J, the junction kept 9 bases outside the gene matches. The CDR3 is 13 amino acids. CDR3: CASTGPSGRLQFF. The CDR3 DNA is TGTGCCAGCACCGGGCCTAGCGGGAGACTGCAGTTCTTC.

This clonotype came up a few times. The V and J genes are TRBV5-1 and TRBJ2-1, with 8 bases that match TRBD1. The CDR3 is 14 residues long. V trimming: 4 bases; J trimming: 6 bases; junction bases outside the gene matches: 6. Germline CDR1 and CDR2: SGHRS and YFSETQ. CDR3 region: CASSPGQASNEQFF. In nucleotides, the CDR3 is TGCGCCAGCAGCCCGGGACAGGCCAGCAATGAGCAGTTCTTC.

This clonotype was counted at least ten times. The chain combines TRBV12-3 or TRBV12-4 with TRBJ1-1, with D hard to call. The CDR3 contains 14 residues. Trimming stripped 5 bases from V and 3 bases from J, with 13 bases between. Here the CDR3 reads CASSLSSGDTEAFF. The CDR3 DNA sequence: TGTGCCAGCAGTCTATCGTCAGGAGACACTGAAGCTTTCTTT.

The table lists this clonotype with many counts. The chain combines TRBV7-9 with TRBJ2-7; D call uncertain. The length of the CDR3 is 13 residues. Germline V gives CDR1 SEHNR, CDR2 FQNEAQ (reference sequence). Trimming took 1 base from V and 3 from J, leaving 7 bases between them. CDR3: CASSLVVGYEQYF. The CDR3 DNA sequence: TGTGCCAGCAGCTTAGTGGTCGGCTACGAGCAGTACTTC. Filled out from reference TRBV7-9 and TRBJ2-7, the complete variable domain reads DTGVSQNPRHKITKRGQNVTFRCDPISEHNRLYWYRQTLGQGPEFLTYFQNEAQLEKSRLLSDRFSAERPKGSFSTLEIQRTEQGDSAMYLCASSLVVGYEQYFGPGTRLTVT.

This clonotype turned up a few times. The rearrangement uses TRBV18 and TRBJ2-3; perhaps TRBD2 as D (6 bases). V lost 4 bases and J 0 bases, leaving 17 bases between the germline ends. Germline V lookup: CDR1 KGHSH, CDR2 LQKENI. The CDR3 sequence is 17 residues long. Written as DNA, the CDR3 is TGTGCCAGCTCACTTATTTGGGACCGGGGGAGCACAGATACGCAGTATTTT. It translates to CASSLIWDRGSTDTQYF.

This clonotype appeared many times. V usage is TRBV20-1 and J usage is TRBJ2-7, with 9 bases aligning to TRBD2. The CDR3 totals 14 residues. With V trimmed by 8 bases and J by 5 bases, 13 bases remained unmatched. From germline, CDR1 is DFQATT and CDR2 SNEGSKA (reference sequence). The CDR3 spells CSLGGGRARDEQYF. CDR3 DNA sequence: TGCAGTTTGGGTGGCGGGAGGGCCAGGGACGAGCAGTACTTC.

This clonotype has a count of ten or more. The J gene is TRBJ2-1, the V gene TRBV12-3 or TRBV12-4; TRBD2 agrees at 7 bases. The CDR3 is made up of 15 amino acids. V lost 7 bases, J lost 4 bases, and 10 bases stayed unmatched. The CDR3 coding sequence is TGTGCCAGCAACCTCGGGGCGGGAGTATACAATGAGCAGTTCTTC. Translating gives CASNLGAGVYNEQFF.

This clonotype was seen more than once but under ten times. CDR3 region: CASSPGEAGNSPLHF. The CDR3 nucleotides are TGTGCCAGCAGCCCCGGGGAGGCCGGTAATTCACCCCTCCACTTT. The chain couples TRBV6-1 to TRBJ1-6; D remains ambiguous. V lost 6 bases and J lost 6, with 15 bases in between. Per germline, CDR1 MNHNS and CDR2 SASEGT. The CDR3 is 15 amino acids.

This clonotype was recorded at least ten times. The chain uses TRBV29-1 and TRBJ2-7; TRBD1 might be the D (6 bases). Trimming pared 4 bases from V and 4 bases from J, leaving 11 bases between. There are 12 residues in the CDR3. CDR1 and CDR2 from the germline V gene are SQVTM and ANQGSEA. DNA for the CDR3: TGCAGCGTTGGAGTACAGGGTTACGAGCAGTACTTC. Its protein is CSVGVQGYEQYF.

This clonotype was counted between two and nine times. The chain has TRBV18 and TRBJ2-3; the match to TRBD1 covers 7 bases. This CDR3 comprises 15 residues. The V and J ends lost 4 bases and 0 bases, in that order; junction bases with no gene match: 4. CDR1 is KGHSH, CDR2 LQKENI, per germline. As DNA, the CDR3 is TGTGCCAGCTCACGTCTGGGACAGAGCACAGATACGCAGTATTTT. This translates into CASSRLGQSTDTQYF.

This clonotype was detected many times. V usage is TRBV7-6 and J usage is TRBJ2-5; D gene uncertain. There are 13 residues in the CDR3. CDR1 and CDR2 from the germline V gene are SGHVS and FNYEAQ. V lost 0 bases, J lost 4 bases, and 6 bases lay in between. CDR3 sequence reads: CASSLAWRETQYF. The CDR3 DNA sequence: TGTGCCAGCAGCTTAGCGTGGCGAGAGACCCAGTACTTC.